One and the same sample provided the 26 T cell receptor beta chains below, sequenced in a study of T-cell reconstitution after alpha-beta-depleted transplantation in children. Using unique molecular identifiers, the investigators prepared the TCRbeta library. Via MiXCR, TCRdb re-called the PCR reads, giving one row per CDR3 protein. The table lists fewer than 750,000 distinct CDR3 sequences, 25% to 30% of them singletons. This specimen was PBMCs, taken before TCRalphabeta/CD19-depleted stem cell transplant. The receptors derive from a boy less than two years old with Wiskott-Aldrich syndrome, due to receive a stem cell transplant.

V and J are TRBV7-6 and TRBJ2-5; 7 bases agree with TRBD1. This CDR3 is 14 amino acids long. The V gene end was trimmed by 4 bases and the J gene end by 3 bases; junction bases not matched to a gene: 5. The germline V gene encodes CDR1 SGHVS and CDR2 FNYEAQ. CDR3 sequence: CASSSLGTEETQYF. The CDR3 DNA is TGTGCCAGCAGCTCCCTCGGGACAGAAGAGACCCAGTACTTC. The complete variable domain, with remaining parts taken from reference TRBV7-6 and TRBJ2-5, reads GAGVSQSPRYKVTKRGQDVALRCDPISGHVSLYWYRQALGQGPEFLTYFNYEAQQDKSGLPNDRFSAERPEGSISTLTIQRTEQRDSAMYRCASSSLGTEETQYFGPGTRLLVL.

J is TRBJ1-1 and V is TRBV5-1; 7 bases line up with TRBD1. Germline CDR1 SGHRS, CDR2 YFSETQ. The V segment lost 4 bases and the J segment 11 bases; nucleotides outside the gene matches: 14. The CDR3 is 14 residues long. DNA of the CDR3: TGCGCCAGCAGCGCAGGGACAGCGCGCGCCGGGGCTTTCTTT. Translation: CASSAGTARAGAFF.

This clonotype occurred many times. This chain joins TRBV20-1 and TRBJ2-7; D is possibly TRBD2 (5 bases). The CDR3 is 12 amino acids. Germline V gives CDR1 DFQATT, CDR2 SNEGSKA (reference sequence). Trimming removed 6 bases at V and 3 bases at J, with 12 bases between. Here the CDR3 reads CSARTGIYEQYF. The CDR3 DNA reads TGCAGTGCAAGGACTGGAATCTACGAGCAGTACTTC.

CDR3 coding DNA: TGTGCCACCAGCAGAGCCCCCGACAGATCCTACGAGCAGTACTTC. Its translation is CATSRAPDRSYEQYF. J is TRBJ2-7 and V is TRBV15; tentative D call: TRBD1 (5 bases). The CDR3 covers 15 residues. Germline values: CDR1 LNHNV, CDR2 YYDKDF (reference sequence). Trimming shortened V by 1 base and J by 1 base, and 11 bases separated the two germline ends.

This clonotype was counted at least ten times. V usage is TRBV3-1 and J usage is TRBJ2-2, with a weak D call TRBD2 (5 bases). Germline V gene lookup returns CDR1 LGHDT and CDR2 YNNKEL (reference sequence). Trimming shortened V by 1 base and J by 4 bases, and 7 bases separated the two germline ends. The CDR3 is made up of 14 amino acids. The DNA for the CDR3 is TGTGCCAGCAGCCAAGGCCGGGGCACCGGGGAGCTGTTTTTT. Translated: CASSQGRGTGELFF.

This clonotype occurred a few times. V usage is TRBV19 and J usage is TRBJ2-1, with TRBD2 matching 9 bases. The CDR3 runs to 16 residues. The V gene's germline CDR1 is LNHDA and CDR2 SQIVND (reference sequence). V shed 3 bases, J shed 1 base, and the junction held 4 bases outside the gene matches. The CDR3 loop is CASSILTSGSYNEQFF. The CDR3, as DNA: TGTGCCAGTAGTATTTTGACTAGCGGTTCCTACAATGAGCAGTTCTTC.

This clonotype was counted ten times or more. This chain connects TRBV25-1 to TRBJ1-2; D remains unclear. The germline gives CDR1 MGHDK, CDR2 SYGVNS. Trimming shortened V by 3 bases and J by 2 bases, and 10 bases separated the two germline ends. This CDR3 comprises 14 residues. CDR3 sequence: CASSDPSKNYGYTF. In DNA form, the CDR3 reads TGTGCCAGCAGTGACCCCTCTAAGAACTATGGCTACACCTTC.

This sequence joins TRBV7-3 and TRBJ2-3; 10 bases map to TRBD2. The CDR3 has 17 amino acids. From germline, CDR1 is SGHTA and CDR2 FQGTGA. The trim removed 5 bases at V and 6 bases at J, leaving 14 bases unmatched. CDR3 DNA: TGTGCCAGCAGCATAAGGGCAACACTAGCGGGACTTGATACGCAGTATTTT. This codes for CASSIRATLAGLDTQYF.

This clonotype was observed at least ten times. V and J are TRBV27 and TRBJ2-1; 8 nucleotides line up with TRBD2. CDR1 is MNHEY, CDR2 SMNVEV, per germline (reference sequence). The CDR3 spans 16 residues. The junction had 2 bases not matched to a gene; V was cut back by 1 base and J by 0 bases. This CDR3 reads CASSLWAGGSYNEQFF. The CDR3 nucleotides are TGTGCCAGCAGTTTATGGGCGGGAGGCTCCTACAATGAGCAGTTCTTC.

This clonotype was seen a handful of times. This chain uses TRBV20-1 with TRBJ1-2, with D maybe TRBD1 (5 bases). Trimming pared 6 bases from V and 5 bases from J, leaving 19 bases between. The CDR3 covers 14 residues. The germline V gene has CDR1 DFQATT and CDR2 SNEGSKA (reference sequence). As DNA, the CDR3 is TGCAGTGCACGAAGTGGGGGGTTATGGTATGGCTACACCTTC. Encoded protein: CSARSGGLWYGYTF.

The chain has TRBV7-9 and TRBJ1-1; D remains unclear. Trimming took off 2 bases at V and 9 bases at J, with 7 bases between the two ends. The CDR3 totals 11 residues. Germline V gene data show CDR1 as SEHNR and CDR2 as FQNEAQ (reference sequence). The CDR3 DNA reads as TGTGCCAGCAGCTTAAACAGAAAAGCTTTCTTT. It is translated as CASSLNRKAFF.

This clonotype was counted a few times. The CDR3 DNA follows: TGTGCCAGCAGCTTCTTAGGGGGGCCGGCCTACGAGCAGTACTTC. Residues: CASSFLGGPAYEQYF. The V gene is TRBV3-1, the J gene TRBJ2-7, with D perhaps assigned TRBD1 or TRBD2 (6 bases each). The CDR3 has 15 amino acids. Trimming cost V 5 bases and J 2 bases, with 16 bases left between them. The germline gives CDR1 LGHDT, CDR2 YNNKEL (reference sequence).

The V and J genes are TRBV20-1 and TRBJ2-2, with 8 nucleotides matching TRBD2. With 0 bases clipped from V and 1 base from J, the junction kept 4 bases outside the gene matches. The CDR3 has 16 residues. The germline V gene encodes CDR1 DFQATT and CDR2 SNEGSKA (reference sequence). The DNA of the CDR3 is TGCAGTGCTAGAGATACGGCGGGAGGGAACACCGGGGAGCTGTTTTTT. This gives the protein CSARDTAGGNTGELFF.

In its sample, this clonotype was seen a few times. This chain joins TRBV12-3 or TRBV12-4 and TRBJ2-2, with 12 nucleotides matching TRBD2. Germline trimming cut 5 bases from V and 0 bases from J; bases unmatched to any gene: 1. The CDR3 is 16 amino acids. The CDR3 is CASSTSGRPNTGELFF. The CDR3 DNA follows: TGTGCCAGCAGTACTAGCGGGAGGCCGAACACCGGGGAGCTGTTTTTT.

V is TRBV12-3 or TRBV12-4 and J is TRBJ1-2, with D perhaps TRBD1 (6 bases). This CDR3 has 15 residues. Trimming took off 6 bases at V and 0 bases at J, with 14 bases between the two ends. DNA for the CDR3: TGTGCCAGCAGATCCGGGGGGGCCGCTAACTATGGCTACACCTTC. Translated: CASRSGGAANYGYTF.

This clonotype was observed a few times. J is TRBJ2-7 and V is TRBV7-2; D is perhaps TRBD2 (5 bases). Germline CDR1 and CDR2: SGHTA and FQGNSA. The V and J ends lost 1 base and 0 bases respectively, with 7 bases between them. CDR3 length: 14 residues. The CDR3 here is CASSLVAISYEQYF. The CDR3 region has the DNA TGTGCCAGCAGCTTAGTAGCGATCTCCTACGAGCAGTACTTC.

This clonotype has a handful of counts. The V call is TRBV5-1, the J call TRBJ2-2; 15 bases map to TRBD2. The V and J ends lost 4 bases and 1 base, in that order; junction bases with no gene match: 5. This CDR3 is built from 18 residues. CDR1 and CDR2 (germline): SGHRS, YFSETQ. The CDR3 loop is CASSPGTSGRLNTGELFF. CDR3 DNA: TGCGCCAGCAGCCCCGGGACTAGCGGGAGGTTGAACACCGGGGAGCTGTTTTTT.

The rearrangement links TRBV3-1 to TRBJ2-1; 9 positions match TRBD2. CDR1 and CDR2 from the germline V gene are LGHDT and YNNKEL (reference sequence). This CDR3 spans 16 amino acids. V was pared by 3 bases and J by 6 bases, with 9 bases of the junction left unmatched. The CDR3, as DNA: TGTGCCAGCAGCCACGAGACTAGCGGAAAGGGCAATGAGCAGTTCTTC. Amino acids: CASSHETSGKGNEQFF.

The V and J genes are TRBV27 and TRBJ2-1; D might be TRBD2 (5 bases). The V gene's germline CDR1 is MNHEY and CDR2 SMNVEV (reference sequence). The CDR3 contains 14 residues. V gave up 4 bases and J gave up 5 bases, with 12 bases separating them. This CDR3 is CASSWGVRDNEQFF. In DNA form, the CDR3 reads TGTGCCAGCAGTTGGGGAGTGAGGGACAATGAGCAGTTCTTC.

The V call is TRBV13, the J call TRBJ2-1, with 14 bases that match TRBD2. The CDR3 is made up of 17 amino acids. Germline trimming cut 5 bases from V and 11 bases from J; bases unmatched to any gene: 14. From germline, CDR1 is PRHDT and CDR2 FYEKMQ (reference sequence). Here the CDR3 reads CASSVLRTGTSGSQQFF. The DNA of the CDR3 is TGTGCCAGCAGCGTACTAAGGACCGGGACTAGCGGGAGCCAGCAGTTCTTC.

The chain uses TRBV7-2 and TRBJ2-7; D is uncertain. The CDR3 consists of 14 residues. Deletions cut 5 bases from V and 0 bases from J, with 11 bases between. CDR1 and CDR2 from the germline V gene are SGHTA and FQGNSA. The CDR3 is CASSAVLSSYEQYF. The CDR3 nucleotides read TGTGCCAGCAGCGCAGTCCTTAGCTCCTACGAGCAGTACTTC.

The chain employs TRBV10-3 and TRBJ2-3, with D possibly TRBD2 on 5 matching bases. Trimming shortened V by 9 bases and J by 8 bases, and 27 bases separated the two germline ends. CDR3 length: 16 amino acids. Germline CDR1 is ENHRY and CDR2 is SYGVKD. The CDR3 coding sequence is TGTGCCATTACTGACGCTGCGAACGCGGGTACGGGTACGCAGTATTTT. Protein product: CAITDAANAGTGTQYF.

V is TRBV20-1 and J is TRBJ2-1; TRBD2 matches at 10 bases. The CDR3 contains 17 residues. Unmatched junction bases numbered 10, after V lost 1 base and J lost 4 bases. Germline values: CDR1 DFQATT, CDR2 SNEGSKA (reference sequence). The CDR3, as DNA: TGCAGTGCTAGAGTCGGGTCTAGCGGGAGAGGTTACAATGAGCAGTTCTTC. This encodes CSARVGSSGRGYNEQFF.

The chain links TRBV5-1 to TRBJ2-7, with D maybe TRBD1 (5 bases). The germline CDR1 and CDR2 sequences are SGHRS and YFSETQ. The CDR3 contains 15 residues. Trimming shortened V by 3 bases and J by 0 bases, and 13 bases separated the two germline ends. Here the CDR3 DNA reads TGCGCCAGCAGCTCGACAGCTACCATCTCCTACGAGCAGTACTTC. Amino acids: CASSSTATISYEQYF.

This clonotype has a handful of counts. The chain recombines TRBV12-3 or TRBV12-4 with TRBJ2-5; 8 positions match TRBD1. J gave up 5 bases and V 6 bases, and 11 bases lay outside the gene matches. The CDR3 runs to 15 residues. CDR3: CASRKGQAEEETQYF. The CDR3 bases are TGTGCCAGCAGGAAGGGACAGGCCGAGGAGGAGACCCAGTACTTC.

The DNA of the CDR3 is TGTGCCACGCAGACTAGCGTCTGGTTCGAGGAGACCCAGTACTTC. This sequence encodes CATQTSVWFEETQYF. The chain is built from TRBV10-3 and TRBJ2-5, with 8 positions matching TRBD2. Germline values: CDR1 ENHRY, CDR2 SYGVKD. The V gene end was trimmed by 10 bases and the J gene end by 5 bases; junction bases not matched to a gene: 15. The CDR3 loop spans 15 amino acids.